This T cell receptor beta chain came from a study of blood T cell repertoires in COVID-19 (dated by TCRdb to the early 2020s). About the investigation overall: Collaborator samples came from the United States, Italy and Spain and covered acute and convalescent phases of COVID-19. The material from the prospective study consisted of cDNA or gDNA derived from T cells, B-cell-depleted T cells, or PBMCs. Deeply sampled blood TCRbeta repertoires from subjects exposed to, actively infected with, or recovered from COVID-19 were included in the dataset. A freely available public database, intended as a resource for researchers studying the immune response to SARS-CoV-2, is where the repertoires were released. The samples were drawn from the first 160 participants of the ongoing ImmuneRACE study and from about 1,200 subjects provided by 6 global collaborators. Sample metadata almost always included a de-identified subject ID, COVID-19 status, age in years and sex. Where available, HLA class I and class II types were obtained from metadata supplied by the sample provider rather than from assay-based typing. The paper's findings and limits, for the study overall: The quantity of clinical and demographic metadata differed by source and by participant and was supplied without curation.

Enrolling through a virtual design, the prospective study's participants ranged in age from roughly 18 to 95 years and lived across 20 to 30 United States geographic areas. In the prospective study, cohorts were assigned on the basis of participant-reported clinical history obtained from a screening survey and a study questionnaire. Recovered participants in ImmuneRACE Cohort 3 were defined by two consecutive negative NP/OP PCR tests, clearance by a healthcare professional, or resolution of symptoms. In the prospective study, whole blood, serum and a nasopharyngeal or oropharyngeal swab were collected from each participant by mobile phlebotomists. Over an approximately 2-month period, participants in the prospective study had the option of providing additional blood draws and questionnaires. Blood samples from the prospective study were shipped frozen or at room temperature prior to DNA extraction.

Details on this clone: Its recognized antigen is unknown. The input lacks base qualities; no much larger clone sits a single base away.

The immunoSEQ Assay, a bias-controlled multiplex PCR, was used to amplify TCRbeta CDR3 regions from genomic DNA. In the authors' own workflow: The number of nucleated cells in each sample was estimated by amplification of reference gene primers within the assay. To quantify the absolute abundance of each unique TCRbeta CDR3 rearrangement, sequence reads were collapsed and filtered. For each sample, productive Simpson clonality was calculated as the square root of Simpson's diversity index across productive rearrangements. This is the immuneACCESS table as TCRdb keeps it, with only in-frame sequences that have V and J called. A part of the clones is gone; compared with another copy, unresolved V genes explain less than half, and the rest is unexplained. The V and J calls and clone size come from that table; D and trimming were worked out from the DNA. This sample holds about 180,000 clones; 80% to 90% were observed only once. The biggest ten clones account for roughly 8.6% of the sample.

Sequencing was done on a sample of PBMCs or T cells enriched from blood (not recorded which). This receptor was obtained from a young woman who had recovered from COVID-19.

This receptor carries the CDR3 CASRGLGETQYF. The DNA is as follows: TGTGCCAGCAGAGGACTAGGGGAGACCCAGTACTTC. The rearranged segments are TRBV5-4 and TRBJ2-5, and 7 junctional nucleotides match TRBD2. CDR1 and CDR2 were assigned from the germline V gene (reference sequence) as SGHNT and YYREEE. Here V drops 5 bases and J drops 5 bases, and the junction holds 3 bases not matched to any gene. Including the terminal cysteine and phenylalanine, the CDR3 comprises 12 residues. Kept here is only the CDR3 DNA, which spans 36 bases and is read in frame from base 1.